These 11 T cell receptor beta chains came from one sample sequenced in a study of tumor-infiltrating lymphocytes in oesophageal squamous cell carcinoma. Via MiXCR, TCRdb re-called the PCR reads, giving one row per CDR3 protein. Of about 10,000 distinct CDR3 sequences in the sample, roughly 63% were seen once. Sequenced sample: esophageal tumor tissue. These receptors were taken from a female donor with esophageal squamous cell carcinoma.

This clonotype was counted at least ten times. A much larger clone lies one base from this, so it may be a read error. CDR3 loop: CASSFTWSSYNEQYF. DNA of the CDR3: TGTGCCAGCAGCTTTACATGGAGCTCCTACAATGAGCAGTACTTC. The chain has TRBV7-9 and TRBJ2-1; no definite D call. Matching the DNA end better, TRBJ2-7 makes the J call doubtful. Germline V gene sequence: CDR1 SEHNR, CDR2 FQNEAQ (reference sequence). This CDR3 has 15 amino acids.

The CDR3 DNA reads TGTGCCAGCAGTGAAGTTGATGAGCAGTTCTTC. Protein product: CASSEVDEQFF. The rearrangement uses TRBV6-1 and TRBJ2-5; D uncertain. TRBJ2-1 matches the DNA end more closely, so the J call is doubtful. The CDR3 covers 11 residues. From germline, CDR1 is MNHNS and CDR2 SASEGT.

Concerning this clonotype: Sequence at one end of the junction differs from germline and may be a read error. V usage is TRBV7-4 and J usage is TRBJ2-7; the D gene could be TRBD1 or TRBD2 (5 bases each). Looked up from germline, CDR1 is SGHVT and CDR2 is SQSDAQ. This CDR3 spans 14 amino acids. The chain's CDR3 is CASSPRGHNSPLHF. In DNA, the CDR3 is TGTGCCAGCAGCCCCCGGGGCCATAATTCACCCCTCCACTTC.

The chain carries TRBV7-8 and TRBJ1-1; D uncertain. From germline, CDR1 is SGHVS and CDR2 FQNEAQ. The CDR3 extends over 14 amino acids. Trimming cost V 5 bases and J 3 bases, with 13 bases left between them. Written as DNA, the CDR3 is TGTGCCAGCAGCCTACAAGGAGGGTACACTGAAGCTTTCTTT. It yields the protein CASSLQGGYTEAFF.

By sample fraction, this clonotype is medium-sized. The V gene is TRBV12-3 or TRBV12-4, the J gene TRBJ2-1, with D tentatively TRBD1 (5 bases). With 5 bases removed from V and 7 bases from J, the gap between germline ends came to 12 bases. This CDR3 region has 13 residues. CDR3 region: CASSRHQGNEQFF. In nucleotides, the CDR3 is TGTGCCAGCAGTCGACATCAGGGAAATGAGCAGTTCTTC.

The chain joins TRBV28 to TRBJ2-5; TRBD2 aligns across 10 bases. The J call could be wrong; TRBJ2-1 is a better fit for the DNA end. This CDR3 is built from 15 residues. The germline gives CDR1 MDHEN, CDR2 SYDVKM. The chain's CDR3 is CASSFLLAGNNEQFF. The CDR3 DNA follows: TGTGCCAGCAGTTTTTTACTAGCGGGGAACAATGAGCAGTTCTTC.

This clonotype was seen only a few times. This sequence joins TRBV7-6 and TRBJ2-5; TRBD1 is a possible D gene (5 bases). The J call could be wrong; TRBJ2-1 is a better fit for the DNA end. CDR3 length: 13 residues. Germline assignment: CDR1 SGHVS and CDR2 FNYEAQ. In nucleotides, the CDR3 is TGTGCCAGCAGCTCCCAACAGGCAAATGAGCAGTTCTTC. The encoded protein is CASSSQQANEQFF.

V usage is TRBV7-2 and J usage is TRBJ2-3, with 7 bases identical to TRBD1. The better agreement between TRBJ2-5 and the DNA end casts doubt on the J call. The germline CDR1 and CDR2 sequences are SGHTA and FQGNSA. The CDR3 is 15 amino acids. The CDR3 coding sequence is TGTGCCAGCAGCTTATCCCGACAGGGACAAGAGACCCAGTACTTC. Translating gives CASSLSRQGQETQYF.

The rearrangement uses TRBV7-2 and TRBJ1-1; D uncertain. CDR1 and CDR2 from the germline V gene are SGHTA and FQGNSA. The CDR3 extends over 13 amino acids. Deletions cut 5 bases from V and 1 base from J, with 8 bases between. This CDR3 reads CASSPLENTEAFF. In DNA, the CDR3 is TGTGCCAGCAGCCCACTCGAGAACACTGAAGCTTTCTTT.

The chain couples TRBV5-1 to TRBJ2-3; TRBD2 is a possible D gene (5 bases). This CDR3 spans 15 amino acids. The germline V gene encodes CDR1 SGHRS and CDR2 YFSETQ. V lost 1 base to trimming and J lost 3 bases, with 12 bases between them. The chain's CDR3 is CASSLWSGGTDTQYF. The CDR3 nucleotides read TGCGCCAGCAGCTTGTGGTCAGGAGGTACAGATACGCAGTATTTT.

This chain joins TRBV7-3 and TRBJ2-7; no reliable D call. Judging by the DNA end, TRBJ2-1 fits better; the J call may be wrong. Germline-derived CDR1 and CDR2 are SGHTA and FQGTGA. The CDR3 is made up of 15 amino acids. The CDR3 loop reads CASSSAPSSYNEQFF. Written as DNA, the CDR3 is TGTGCCAGCAGCTCGGCCCCGAGCTCCTACAATGAGCAGTTCTTC.